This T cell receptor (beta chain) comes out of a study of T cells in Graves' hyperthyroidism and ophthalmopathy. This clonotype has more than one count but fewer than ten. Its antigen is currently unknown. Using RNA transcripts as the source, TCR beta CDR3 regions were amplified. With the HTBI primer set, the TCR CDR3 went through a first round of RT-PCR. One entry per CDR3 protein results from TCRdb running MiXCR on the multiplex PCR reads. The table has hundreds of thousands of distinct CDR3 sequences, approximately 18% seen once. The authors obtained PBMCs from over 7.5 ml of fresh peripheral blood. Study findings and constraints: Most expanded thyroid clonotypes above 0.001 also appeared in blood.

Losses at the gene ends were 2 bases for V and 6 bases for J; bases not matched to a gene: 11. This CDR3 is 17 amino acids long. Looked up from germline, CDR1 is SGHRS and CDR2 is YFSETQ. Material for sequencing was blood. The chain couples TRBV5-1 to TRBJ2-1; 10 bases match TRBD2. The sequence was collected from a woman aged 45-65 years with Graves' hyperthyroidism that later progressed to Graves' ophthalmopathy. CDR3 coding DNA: TGCGCCAGCAGCTTCTACTCTAGCGGGGGCCTTGTCAATGAGCAGTTCTTC. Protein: CASSFYSSGGLVNEQFF.